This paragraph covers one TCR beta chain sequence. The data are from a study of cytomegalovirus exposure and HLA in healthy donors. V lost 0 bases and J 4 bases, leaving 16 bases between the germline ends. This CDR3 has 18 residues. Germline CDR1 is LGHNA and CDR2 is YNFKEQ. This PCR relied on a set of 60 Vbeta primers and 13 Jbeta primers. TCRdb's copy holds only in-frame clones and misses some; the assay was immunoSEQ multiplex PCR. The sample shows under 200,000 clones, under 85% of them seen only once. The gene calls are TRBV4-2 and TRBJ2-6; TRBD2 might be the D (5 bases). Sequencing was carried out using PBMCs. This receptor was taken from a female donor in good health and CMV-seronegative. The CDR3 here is CASSQDGPRGSGANVLTF. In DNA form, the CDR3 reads TGTGCCAGCAGCCAAGATGGTCCTCGGGGATCAGGGGCCAACGTCCTGACTTTC.